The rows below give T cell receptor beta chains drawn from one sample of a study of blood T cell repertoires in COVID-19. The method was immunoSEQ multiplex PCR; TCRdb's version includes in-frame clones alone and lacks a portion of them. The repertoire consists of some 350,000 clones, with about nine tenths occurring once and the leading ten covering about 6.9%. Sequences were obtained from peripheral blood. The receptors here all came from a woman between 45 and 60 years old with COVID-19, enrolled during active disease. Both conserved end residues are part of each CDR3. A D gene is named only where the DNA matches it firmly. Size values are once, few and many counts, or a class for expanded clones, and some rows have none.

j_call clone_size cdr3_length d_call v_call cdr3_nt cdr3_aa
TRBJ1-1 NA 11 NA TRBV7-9 TGTGCCAGCAGCTCTTACACTGAAGCTTTCTTT CASSSYTEAFF
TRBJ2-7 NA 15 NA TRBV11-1 TGTGCCAGCAGCGGCCGGGGGGCCTTATCGTACGAGCAGTACTTC CASSGRGALSYEQYF
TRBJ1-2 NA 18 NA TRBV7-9 TGTGCCAGCAGCCTAAGGGCGGGCCCAGACTCACTGACGGGAGGCTACACCTTC CASSLRAGPDSLTGGYTF
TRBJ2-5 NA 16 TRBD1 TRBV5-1 TGCGCCAGCAGCTTGTTGGGACAGGGAGGCCCCGAGACCCAGTACTTC CASSLLGQGGPETQYF
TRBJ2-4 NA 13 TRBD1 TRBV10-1 TGCGCCAGCAGTGGGGCAGGGGGAGACATTCAGTACTTC CASSGAGGDIQYF
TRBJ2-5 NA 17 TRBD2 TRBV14 TGTGCCAGCAGCCAAGGACGGACTAGCGGGAGCTGGGAGACCCAGTACTTC CASSQGRTSGSWETQYF
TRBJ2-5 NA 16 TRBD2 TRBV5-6 TGTGCCAGCAGACTCAGACTAGCGGGAGAAAGCGGGACCCAGTACTTC CASRLRLAGESGTQYF
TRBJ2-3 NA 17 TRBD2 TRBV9 TGTGCCAGCAGCGTAGCGAGCGGGAGGGCCCTGATAGATACGCAGTATTTT CASSVASGRALIDTQYF
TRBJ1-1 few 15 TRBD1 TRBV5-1 TGCGCCAGCAGAGTACAGGGGGCGGTGAACACTGAAGCTTTCTTT CASRVQGAVNTEAFF
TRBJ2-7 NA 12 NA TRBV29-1 TGCAGCGCCCGAGGCGGTTCCTACGAGCAGTACTTC CSARGGSYEQYF
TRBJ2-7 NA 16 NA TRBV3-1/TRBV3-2 TGTGCCAGCACCTTTATAGCGACAAGGAGGGTGTACGAGCAGTACTTC CASTFIATRRVYEQYF
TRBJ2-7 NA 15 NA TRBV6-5 TGTGCCAGCAGCCGTTTACAGGGAGTCGGCTACGAGCAGTACTTC CASSRLQGVGYEQYF
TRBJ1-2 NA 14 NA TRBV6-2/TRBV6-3 TGTGCCAGCAGTTTCTATAGCTTCCAGCGTGGCTACACCTTC CASSFYSFQRGYTF
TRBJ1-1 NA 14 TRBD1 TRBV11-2 TGTGCCAGCAGCGCGGGACAGACGAACACTGAAGCTTTCTTT CASSAGQTNTEAFF
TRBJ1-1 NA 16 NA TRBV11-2 TGTGCCAGCAGCTTAGAAGGGGCCCCTTGGGACACTGAAGCTTTCTTT CASSLEGAPWDTEAFF
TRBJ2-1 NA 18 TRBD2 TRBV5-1 TGCGCCAGCAGCTTGGCCGTGGCTAGCGGGAGGGCCCAAGGTGAGCAGTTCTTC CASSLAVASGRAQGEQFF
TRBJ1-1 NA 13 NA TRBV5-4 TGTGCCAGCAGACGAGACAGGATCACTGAAGCTTTCTTT CASRRDRITEAFF
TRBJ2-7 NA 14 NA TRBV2 TGTGCCAGCAGGGACAGAGAGAGCTCCTACGAGCAGTACTTC CASRDRESSYEQYF
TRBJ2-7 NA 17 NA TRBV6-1 TGTGCCAGCAGTGCGGTTCCCGACAGAGTCCTAACCTACGAGCAGTACTTC CASSAVPDRVLTYEQYF
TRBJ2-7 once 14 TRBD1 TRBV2 TGTGCCAGCAGAGAAGGGGGCGGCCGATACGAGCAGTACTTC CASREGGGRYEQYF
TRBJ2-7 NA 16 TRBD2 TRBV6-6 TGTGCCAGCAAGGACACTAGCGCCGCGGCACCCTACGAGCAGTACTTC CASKDTSAAAPYEQYF
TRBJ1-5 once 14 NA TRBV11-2 TGTGCCAGCAGCTTAAGTACAGGGCATCAGCCCCAGCATTTT CASSLSTGHQPQHF
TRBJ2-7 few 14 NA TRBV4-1 TGCGCCAGCAGCCATGCTACAGGGATCCGGGAGCAGTACTTC CASSHATGIREQYF
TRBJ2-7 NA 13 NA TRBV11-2 TGTGCCAGCAGCCCTGAGAACTACTACGAGCAGTACTTC CASSPENYYEQYF
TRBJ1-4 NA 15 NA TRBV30 TGTGCCTGGAGTGTGCCAAACAGCCGTAATGAAAAACTGTTTTTT CAWSVPNSRNEKLFF
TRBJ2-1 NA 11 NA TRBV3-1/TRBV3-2 TGTGCCACCGGGGAGCCTAATGAGCAGTTCTTC CATGEPNEQFF
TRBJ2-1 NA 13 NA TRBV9 TGTGCCAGCAGCGTAGACCTACACAATGAGCAGTTCTTC CASSVDLHNEQFF
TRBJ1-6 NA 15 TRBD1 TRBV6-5 TGTGCCAGCAGTTCCATAGGACAGGGTGATTCACCCCTCCACTTT CASSSIGQGDSPLHF
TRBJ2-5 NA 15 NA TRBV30 TGTGCCTGGAGTGTCCTGCTAGGGGGACAAGAGACCCAGTACTTC CAWSVLLGGQETQYF
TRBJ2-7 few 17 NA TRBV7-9 TGTGCCAGCAGTATAGGGAGTGGGTCTTGGGATTTCTACGAGCAGTACTTC CASSIGSGSWDFYEQYF
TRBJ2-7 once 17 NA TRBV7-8 TGTGCCAGCAGCTTAGCGGAGTATTCTAGCTCTCTCTACGAGCAGTACTTC CASSLAEYSSSLYEQYF
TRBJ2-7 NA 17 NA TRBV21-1 TGTGCCAGCTGGAAACGGGGGGATGGCCGTACCTCCTACGAGCAGTACTTC CASWKRGDGRTSYEQYF
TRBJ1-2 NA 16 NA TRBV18 TGTGCCAGCTCACCAAGCCCGATGGGGGCGGGCTATGGCTACACCTTC CASSPSPMGAGYGYTF
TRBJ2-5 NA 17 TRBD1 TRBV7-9 TGTGCCAGCAGCTTAATTTCCCTACAGGGGGTTGGGGAGACCCAGTACTTC CASSLISLQGVGETQYF
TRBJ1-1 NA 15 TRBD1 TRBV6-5 TGTGCCAGCAGTTGGGGGACAGGGATAAACACTGAAGCTTTCTTT CASSWGTGINTEAFF
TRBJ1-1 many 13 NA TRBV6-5 TGTGCCAGCAAATTAGAAGGGGGCACTGAAGCTTTCTTT CASKLEGGTEAFF
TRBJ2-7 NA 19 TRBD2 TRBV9 TGTGCCAGCAGCACAAAAGAGAGTATAGGCGGGAGGTTCGGCGACGAGCAGTACTTC CASSTKESIGGRFGDEQYF
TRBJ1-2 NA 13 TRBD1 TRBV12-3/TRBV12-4 TGTGCCAGCAGCCGGGACAGGGACGATGGCTACACCTTC CASSRDRDDGYTF
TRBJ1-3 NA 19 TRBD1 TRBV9 TGTGCCAGCAGCTTACACCCGGGACAGGGGTCTCTCTCTGGAAACACCATATATTTT CASSLHPGQGSLSGNTIYF
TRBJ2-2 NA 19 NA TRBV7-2 TGTGCCAGCACCCAGAGATGGGGGGGACAAGGAAAATTTACCGGGGAGCTGTTTTTT CASTQRWGGQGKFTGELFF
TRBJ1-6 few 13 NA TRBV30 TGTGCCTGGAAAAGGACAGATAATTCACCCCTCCACTTT CAWKRTDNSPLHF
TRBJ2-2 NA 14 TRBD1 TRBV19 TGTGCCTCCAAGCAGGGACAGATCCCCGGGGAGCTGTTTTTT CASKQGQIPGELFF
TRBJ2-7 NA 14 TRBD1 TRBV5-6 TGTGCCAGCAGCTGGAGACAGGGGCCCAACGAGCAGTACTTC CASSWRQGPNEQYF
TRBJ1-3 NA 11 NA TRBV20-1 TGCAGTCCCCAGGCGGGCGAGACCATATATTTT CSPQAGETIYF
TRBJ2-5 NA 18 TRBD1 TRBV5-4 TGTGCCAGCAGCTTGGAGGCCACAGGGGGCGCTTACCAAGAGACCCAGTACTTC CASSLEATGGAYQETQYF
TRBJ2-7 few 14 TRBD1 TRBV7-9 TGTGCCAGCAGCTATGGACAGGGGGTTTACGAGCAGTACTTC CASSYGQGVYEQYF
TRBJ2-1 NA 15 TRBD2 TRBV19 TGTGCCAGTATTTTTAGCGGGGCTTCCTACAATGAGCAGTTCTTC CASIFSGASYNEQFF
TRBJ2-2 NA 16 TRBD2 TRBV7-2 TGTGCCAGCAGCTTGGGGGGGAACCGCATCACCGGGGAGCTGTTTTTT CASSLGGNRITGELFF
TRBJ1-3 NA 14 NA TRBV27 TGTGCCAGCTCTCCCCGGGGTATTGGAAACACCATATATTTT CASSPRGIGNTIYF
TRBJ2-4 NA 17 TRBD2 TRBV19 TGTGCCAGTAGCTCTCATCTAGCGGGGTTAGCCAAAAACATTCAGTACTTC CASSSHLAGLAKNIQYF
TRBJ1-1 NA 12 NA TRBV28 TGTGCCAGCAGCCTAGTGAACACTGAAGCTTTCTTT CASSLVNTEAFF
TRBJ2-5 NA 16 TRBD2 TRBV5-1 TGCGCCAGCAGCGCGGGGACTAGCGGGGGTGCAGAGACCCAGTACTTC CASSAGTSGGAETQYF
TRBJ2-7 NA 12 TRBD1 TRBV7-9 TGTGCCAGCAGCCCTACAGGGGACGAGCAGTACTTC CASSPTGDEQYF
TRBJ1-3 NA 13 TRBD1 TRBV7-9 TGTGCCAGCAGCTTGACAGGGCCGGACACCATATATTTT CASSLTGPDTIYF